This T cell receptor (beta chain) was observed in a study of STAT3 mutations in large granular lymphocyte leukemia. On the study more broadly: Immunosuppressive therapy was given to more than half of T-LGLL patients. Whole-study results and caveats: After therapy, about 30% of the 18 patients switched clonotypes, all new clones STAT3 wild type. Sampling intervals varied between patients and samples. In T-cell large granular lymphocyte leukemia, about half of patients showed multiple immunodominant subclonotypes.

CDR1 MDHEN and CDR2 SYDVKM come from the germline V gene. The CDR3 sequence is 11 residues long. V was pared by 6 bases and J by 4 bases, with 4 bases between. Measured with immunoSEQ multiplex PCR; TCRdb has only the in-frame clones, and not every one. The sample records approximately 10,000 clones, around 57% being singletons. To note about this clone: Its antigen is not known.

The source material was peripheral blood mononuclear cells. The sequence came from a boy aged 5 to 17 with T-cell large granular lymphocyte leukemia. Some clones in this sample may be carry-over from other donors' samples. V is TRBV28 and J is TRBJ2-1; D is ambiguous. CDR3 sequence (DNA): TGTGCCAGCAGCCGTTACAATGAGCAGTTCTTC. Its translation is CASSRYNEQFF.